Each of the 7 T cell receptor beta chains below was sequenced from the same sample in a study of blood T cell repertoires in COVID-19. The table came from immunoSEQ multiplex PCR; TCRdb's copy has only in-frame clones and leaves some out. The table has around 30,000 clones, roughly 80% seen once. Specimen: peripheral blood. The receptor source for this set is a woman in her 70s with active or convalescent COVID-19.

V gene TRBV3-1 (or the pseudogene TRBV3-2) combines with J gene TRBJ2-3; TRBD2 matches 10 bases. Germline V lookup: CDR1 LGHDT, CDR2 YNNKEL (reference sequence). J lost 8 bases, V lost 0 bases, and 8 bases had no gene match. This CDR3 comprises 16 residues. CDR3 sequence: CASSQDHSGGALTQYF. The CDR3 nucleotides are TGTGCCAGCAGCCAAGACCACAGCGGGGGGGCTCTTACGCAGTATTTT.

The gene calls are TRBV7-9 and TRBJ1-2, with 7 bases aligning to TRBD1. V was pared by 5 bases and J by 6 bases, with 9 bases of the junction left unmatched. The CDR3 length is 14 residues. Germline loops: CDR1 SEHNR, CDR2 FQNEAQ (reference sequence). The CDR3 region has the DNA TGTGCCAGCAGCCCCATCTCCGGGACAGATGGCTACACCTTC. Amino acid sequence: CASSPISGTDGYTF. Based on the CDR3 plus reference TRBV7-9 and TRBJ1-2, the full variable domain is DTGVSQNPRHKITKRGQNVTFRCDPISEHNRLYWYRQTLGQGPEFLTYFQNEAQLEKSRLLSDRFSAERPKGSFSTLEIQRTEQGDSAMYLCASSPISGTDGYTFGSGTRLTVV.

The chain has TRBV28 and TRBJ1-1; 9 positions match TRBD1. The J segment lost 2 bases and the V segment lost 5 bases, leaving 6 bases of the junction unmatched. Germline lookup yields CDR1 MDHEN and CDR2 SYDVKM. This CDR3 is built from 15 residues. Written as DNA, the CDR3 is TGTGCCAGCAGTCCACAGGGGGCAGGAAACACTGAAGCTTTCTTT. Protein product: CASSPQGAGNTEAFF.

V is TRBV6-5 and J is TRBJ2-5; D gene unclear. The germline V gene has CDR1 MNHEY and CDR2 SVGAGI. The CDR3 covers 11 residues. V was shortened by 7 bases and J by 5 bases, with 8 bases between the two germline ends. The CDR3 DNA sequence: TGTGCCAGCAAGCTAGGTGAGACCCAGTACTTC. It translates to CASKLGETQYF.

This chain links TRBV7-2 with TRBJ2-7, with D unclear. The CDR3 runs to 11 residues. Deletions cut 4 bases from V and 2 bases from J, with 3 bases between. Germline CDR1 and CDR2: SGHTA and FQGNSA. CDR3 in DNA: TGTGCCAGCAGCTCCGCCTACGAGCAGTACTTC. Translated: CASSSAYEQYF. Full variable domain (outside the CDR3, taken from reference TRBV7-2 and TRBJ2-7): GAGVSQSPSNKVTEKGKDVELRCDPISGHTALYWYRQSLGQGLEFLIYFQGNSAPDKSGLPSDRFSAERTGGSVSTLTIQRTQQEDSAVYLCASSSAYEQYFGPGTRLTVT.

This clone was observed a single time. The identical CDR3 is also encoded by other nucleotide sequences in the sample. The chain carries TRBV7-6 and TRBJ2-3, with 9 bases lining up with TRBD1. Per germline, CDR1 SGHVS and CDR2 FNYEAQ. The CDR3 is 15 amino acids. V lost 4 bases, J lost 3 bases, and 5 bases stayed unmatched. The CDR3, as DNA: TGTGCCAGCAGCTCTCGACAGGGGGGGACAGATACGCAGTATTTT. As protein: CASSSRQGGTDTQYF. The entire variable domain, with the rest obtained from reference TRBV7-6 and TRBJ2-3, is as follows: GAGVSQSPRYKVTKRGQDVALRCDPISGHVSLYWYRQALGQGPEFLTYFNYEAQQDKSGLPNDRFSAERPEGSISTLTIQRTEQRDSAMYRCASSSRQGGTDTQYFGPGTRLTVL.

In DNA, the CDR3 is TGTGCCTGGGGGGAGGTTAGCTCCTATAATTCACCCCTCCACTTT. Its translation is CAWGEVSSYNSPLHF. The gene calls are TRBV30 and TRBJ1-6; no clear D. The V end lost 5 bases, the J end lost 0 bases, and 11 bases lay between the germline ends. The CDR3 sequence is 15 residues long. Germline V lookup: CDR1 GTSNPN, CDR2 SVGIG (reference sequence). The complete variable domain, with remaining parts taken from reference TRBV30 and TRBJ1-6, reads SQTIHQWPATLVQPVGSPLSLECTVEGTSNPNLYWYRQAAGRGLQLLFYSVGIGQISSEVPQNLSASRPQDRQFILSSKKLLLSDSGFYLCAWGEVSSYNSPLHFGNGTRLTVT.